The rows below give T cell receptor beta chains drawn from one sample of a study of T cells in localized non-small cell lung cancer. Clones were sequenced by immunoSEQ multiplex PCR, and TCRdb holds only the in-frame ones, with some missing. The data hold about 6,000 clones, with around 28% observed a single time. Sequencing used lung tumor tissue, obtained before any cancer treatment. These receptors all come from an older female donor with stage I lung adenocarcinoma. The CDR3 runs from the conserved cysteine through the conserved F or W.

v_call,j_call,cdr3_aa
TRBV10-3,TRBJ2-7,CASSETGNYEQYF
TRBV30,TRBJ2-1,CAWSAGTSGLNEQFF
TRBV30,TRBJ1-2,CAWSVLDSPLGYTF
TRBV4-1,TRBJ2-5,CASSQDWDRGETQYF
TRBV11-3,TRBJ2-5,CASSQGGSGRGETQYF
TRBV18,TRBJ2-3,CASSPPISSTDTQYF
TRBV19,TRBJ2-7,CASSPISGLPPYEQYF
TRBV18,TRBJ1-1,CASSPRDSPNTEAFF
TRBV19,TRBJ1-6,CASSSLTGALNSPLHF
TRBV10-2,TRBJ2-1,CASRGDLDNEQFF
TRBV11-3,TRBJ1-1,CASSLSDRVTEAFF
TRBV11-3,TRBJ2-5,CASSSDRRGETQYF
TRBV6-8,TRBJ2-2,CAISQGTGELFF
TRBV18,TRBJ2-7,CASSTDAGGEQYF
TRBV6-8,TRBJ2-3,CASSAGLDTDTQYF
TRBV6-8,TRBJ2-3,CASSRTGADTDTQYF
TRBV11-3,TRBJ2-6,CASSQKLRGATGANVLTF
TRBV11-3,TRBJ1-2,CASSTQGIYYGYTF
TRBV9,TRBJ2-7,CASGTSGEVEQYF
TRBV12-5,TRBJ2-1,CARGREGLGEQFF
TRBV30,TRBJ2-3,CAWSVRRGYTDTQYF
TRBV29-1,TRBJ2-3,CSVRLAIDTQYF
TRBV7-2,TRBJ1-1,CASSLGGVSEAFF
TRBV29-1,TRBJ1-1,CSASLPTDNTEAFF
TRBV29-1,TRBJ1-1,CSVVRAIGRQMNTEAFF
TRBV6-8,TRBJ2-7,CASGGLPGQGSYEQYF
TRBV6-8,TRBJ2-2,CASSFGGGELFF